This entry lists 26 T cell receptor beta chains sequenced from one sample in a study of vaccination effects on CD4 cells after COVID-19. After expansion with viral peptide pools in the ViraFEST assay, antigen-specific CD4+ T cells were sequenced. Following culture for around 10 days, CD4+ T cells were isolated. Negative nucleocapsid antibody tests before and after vaccination confirmed no previous SARS-CoV-2 infection. Their antigens are not known. The table came from immunoSEQ multiplex PCR; TCRdb's copy has only in-frame clones and leaves some out. The sample includes some 60,000 clones, 60% to 80% of them seen just once. The specimen was CD4+ T cells from PBMCs cultured with HCoV-NL63 spike peptides, collected before COVID-19 vaccination. The receptors here all came from a human donor who received a COVID-19 vaccine.

The rearrangement links TRBV21-1 to TRBJ1-2; TRBD1 was called by the table and not checked on the DNA. TRBV21-1 is termed a pseudogene. This CDR3 has 16 amino acids. CDR3 region: CASSTRSGTGGYGYTF. For the CDR3, the DNA is TGTGCCAGCAGCACACGATCCGGGACAGGGGGCTATGGCTACACCTTC.

The V gene is TRBV11-1, the J gene TRBJ2-1; no clear D. Trimming removed 0 bases at V and 0 bases at J, with 9 bases between. Germline-derived CDR1 and CDR2 are SGHAT and FQDESV (reference sequence). The CDR3 has 16 amino acids. For the CDR3, the DNA is TGTGCCAGCAGCTTAGCCCGATCTAGCTCCTACAATGAGCAGTTCTTC. Amino acids: CASSLARSSSYNEQFF. Supplemented by reference TRBV11-1 and TRBJ2-1, the full variable domain reads EAEVAQSPRYKITEKSQAVAFWCDPISGHATLYWYRQILGQGPELLVQFQDESVVDDSQLPKDRFSAERLKGVDSTLKIQPAELGDSAMYLCASSLARSSSYNEQFFGPGTRLTVL.

The chain recombines TRBV9 with TRBJ1-5; D gene ambiguous. In germline, CDR1 is SGDLS, CDR2 YYNGEE. CDR3 length: 15 residues. Trimming removed 0 bases from V and 0 bases from J, with 7 bases in between. The CDR3 DNA is TGTGCCAGCAGCGTAGAAGATAATAGCAATCAGCCCCAGCATTTT. It yields the protein CASSVEDNSNQPQHF.

This clone was detected only a few times. The chain joins TRBV30 to TRBJ1-5; D is undetermined. The V end lost 2 bases, the J end lost 7 bases, and 9 bases lay between the germline ends. From germline, CDR1 is GTSNPN and CDR2 SVGIG (reference sequence). The CDR3 totals 12 residues. CDR3 amino acids: CAWSNPRQPQHF. The CDR3 DNA is TGTGCCTGGAGTAATCCACGCCAGCCCCAGCATTTT. Full variable domain (rest looked up from reference TRBV30 and TRBJ1-5): SQTIHQWPATLVQPVGSPLSLECTVEGTSNPNLYWYRQAAGRGLQLLFYSVGIGQISSEVPQNLSASRPQDRQFILSSKKLLLSDSGFYLCAWSNPRQPQHFGDGTRLSIL.

This clone was observed once. The chain uses TRBV6-1 and TRBJ2-5; TRBD1 matches at 12 bases. There are 16 residues in the CDR3. Germline lookup yields CDR1 MNHNS and CDR2 SASEGT. With V trimmed by 4 bases and J by 5 bases, 8 bases remained unmatched. Here the CDR3 DNA reads TGTGCCAGCAGTGGGCGAGGGACAGGGGGCGGTGAGACCCAGTACTTC. It encodes CASSGRGTGGGETQYF.

The CDR3 loop is CASRDSKETQYF. The CDR3 region has the DNA TGTGCCAGCAGGGACAGTAAGGAGACCCAGTACTTC. The V gene is TRBV12-3 or TRBV12-4, the J gene TRBJ2-5; D perhaps matches TRBD1 (6 bases). The CDR3 is 12 amino acids. V was clipped by 6 bases and J by 5 bases, with 10 bases between them.

V and J are TRBV19 and TRBJ1-2; D gene uncertain. Trimming shortened V by 3 bases and J by 2 bases, and 7 bases separated the two germline ends. The CDR3 contains 13 residues. Germline V gene lookup returns CDR1 LNHDA and CDR2 SQIVND (reference sequence). The CDR3 nucleotides are TGTGCCAGTAGTATTGTAGAGAACTATGGCTACACCTTC. Its protein product is CASSIVENYGYTF.

This clone was detected only a few times. The V and J genes are TRBV2 and TRBJ1-1, with 7 bases matching TRBD1. Germline-derived CDR1 and CDR2 are SNHLY and FYNNEI. Trimming at V came to 8 bases and at J to 0 bases, leaving 3 bases not matched to a gene. The CDR3 is 13 amino acids. This CDR3 reads CASGGQLNTEAFF. CDR3 in DNA: TGTGCCAGCGGGGGACAGTTGAACACTGAAGCTTTCTTT.

This clone was recorded a few times. V and J are TRBV7-2 and TRBJ2-2; 7 bases line up with TRBD1. The germline CDR1 and CDR2 sequences are SGHTA and FQGNSA. CDR3 length: 17 residues. V shed 3 bases, J shed 1 base, and the junction held 8 bases outside the gene matches. Here the CDR3 reads CASSLTGRGLNTGELFF. CDR3 in DNA: TGTGCCAGCAGCTTGACAGGGAGAGGGTTGAACACCGGGGAGCTGTTTTTT.

The V and J genes are TRBV19 and TRBJ1-5; D is possibly TRBD1 (5 bases). The length of the CDR3 is 14 residues. V was pared by 5 bases and J by 7 bases, with 15 bases between. Per germline, CDR1 LNHDA and CDR2 SQIVND (reference sequence). In DNA form, the CDR3 reads TGTGCCAGTAGTCCTCCTGGGGGGGGGCAGCCCCAGCATTTT. Translating gives CASSPPGGGQPQHF.

The chain combines TRBV29-1 with TRBJ2-3; TRBD2 aligns across 7 bases. Germline V gene sequence: CDR1 SQVTM, CDR2 ANQGSEA. Trimming removed 5 bases from V and 2 bases from J; junction bases left unmatched: 4. The CDR3 loop spans 13 amino acids. CDR3 protein: CSVPGTNTDTQYF. The DNA for the CDR3 is TGCAGCGTTCCCGGGACTAACACAGATACGCAGTATTTT.

The V gene is TRBV7-9, the J gene TRBJ1-6, with D tentatively TRBD1 (5 bases). Per germline, CDR1 SEHNR and CDR2 FQNEAQ (reference sequence). This CDR3 is built from 14 residues. V lost 5 bases and J lost 7, with 12 bases in between. CDR3 DNA sequence: TGTGCCAGCAGCCCTCGGGACGGGAATTCACCCCTCCACTTT. Amino acid sequence: CASSPRDGNSPLHF.

The chain is built from TRBV7-2 and TRBJ1-1, with D unclear. Germline V gene lookup returns CDR1 SGHTA and CDR2 FQGNSA. This CDR3 is built from 14 residues. V lost 6 bases and J lost 0, with 11 bases in between. CDR3 residues: CASRPDPLNTEAFF. CDR3 nucleotides: TGTGCCAGCAGGCCAGACCCGTTGAACACTGAAGCTTTCTTT.

CDR3 in amino acids: CASSLFDGNTGELFF. The CDR3 DNA reads TGTGCCAGCAGCTTATTCGACGGAAACACCGGGGAGCTGTTTTTT. The V call is TRBV7-8, the J call TRBJ2-2; D is unresolved. From germline, CDR1 is SGHVS and CDR2 FQNEAQ. V was pared by 2 bases and J by 2 bases, with 9 bases between. The CDR3 extends over 15 amino acids. The whole variable domain, filled in from reference TRBV7-8 and TRBJ2-2, reads GAGVSQSPRYKVAKRGQDVALRCDPISGHVSLFWYQQALGQGPEFLTYFQNEAQLDKSGLPSDRFFAERPEGSVSTLKIQRTQQEDSAVYLCASSLFDGNTGELFFGEGSRLTVL.

This clone occurred once. The rearrangement uses TRBV10-1 and TRBJ2-5, with D perhaps matching TRBD2 (7 bases). The CDR3 spans 16 residues. V was pared by 4 bases and J by 6 bases, with 21 bases between. Germline V CDR1 and CDR2: WNHNN, SYGVQD (reference sequence). In DNA form, the CDR3 reads TGCGCCAGCAGTGTCGGACTAAGGGAGGGGGTAAAGACCCAGTACTTC. The encoded protein is CASSVGLREGVKTQYF.

The chain is built from TRBV11-2 and TRBJ1-2; D is unresolved. V was trimmed by 0 bases and J by 0 bases, leaving 17 bases between them. The CDR3 extends over 18 amino acids. From germline, CDR1 is SGHAT and CDR2 FQNNGV. In DNA, the CDR3 is TGTGCCAGCAGCTTAGATCTAAGTCTCTATCAAGCTAACTATGGCTACACCTTC. Amino acid sequence: CASSLDLSLYQANYGYTF.

V is TRBV5-1 and J is TRBJ1-1; D is undetermined. The germline gives CDR1 SGHRS, CDR2 YFSETQ. The CDR3 length is 15 residues. V shed 0 bases and J shed 4 bases, with 13 bases lying between them. The CDR3 DNA follows: TGCGCCAGCAGCTTGGATGGCCAGAGAGGCACTGAAGCTTTCTTT. The encoded protein is CASSLDGQRGTEAFF.

The chain carries TRBV9 and TRBJ1-3, with 9 positions matching TRBD1. This CDR3 spans 15 amino acids. Trimming removed 6 bases from V and 6 bases from J; junction bases left unmatched: 10. Germline CDR1 reads SGDLS; CDR2 reads YYNGEE. In DNA, the CDR3 is TGTGCCAGCACCCGTGGGGGACAGGGACCAAACACCATATATTTT. Translating gives CASTRGGQGPNTIYF.

This clone was counted only a few times. This chain joins TRBV7-2 and TRBJ1-1; D might be TRBD1 (6 bases). The CDR3 length is 14 residues. Deletions cut 3 bases from V and 1 base from J, with 9 bases between. Germline V lookup: CDR1 SGHTA, CDR2 FQGNSA. In DNA form, the CDR3 reads TGTGCCAGCAGCTTTCAGGGGAGGAACACTGAAGCTTTCTTT. It specifies CASSFQGRNTEAFF.

The chain combines TRBV5-1 with TRBJ1-4; D not certain. The V and J ends lost 4 bases and 10 bases respectively, with 20 bases between them. CDR1 and CDR2 from the germline V gene are SGHRS and YFSETQ. The CDR3 has 15 amino acids. The CDR3 DNA reads as TGCGCCAGCAGCCCTGGTCCTGCGGACTTAAGAAAACTGTTTTTT. Amino acids: CASSPGPADLRKLFF.

J is TRBJ1-3 and V is TRBV3-1 (or the pseudogene TRBV3-2); 7 nucleotides agree with TRBD1. The ends lost 6 bases at V and 0 bases at J; junction bases unmatched: 2. The CDR3 spans 14 residues. Germline assignment: CDR1 LGHDT and CDR2 YNNKEL (reference sequence). The CDR3 DNA reads TGTGCCAGCAGTCGACAGGGCTCTGGAAACACCATATATTTT. It is translated as CASSRQGSGNTIYF.

The V call is TRBV7-2, the J call TRBJ2-3; TRBD1 is a possible D gene (7 bases). The CDR3 extends over 13 amino acids. Deletions cut 3 bases from V and 5 bases from J, with 9 bases between. Germline CDR1 SGHTA, CDR2 FQGNSA. DNA for the CDR3: TGTGCCAGCAGCTTGCAGGGGGGAGATACGCAGTATTTT. Amino acids: CASSLQGGDTQYF.

V gene TRBV10-2 combines with J gene TRBJ2-1; D uncertain. Trimming took 2 bases from V and 3 from J, leaving 11 bases between them. Germline assignment: CDR1 WSHSY and CDR2 SAAADI. The CDR3 has 15 residues. DNA for the CDR3: TGCGCCAGCAGTGAGCTTGTGCGGTACTACAATGAGCAGTTCTTC. Encoded protein: CASSELVRYYNEQFF.

This chain joins TRBV28 and TRBJ2-5; D is uncertain. CDR1 is MDHEN, CDR2 SYDVKM, per germline. The CDR3 is made up of 12 amino acids. Trimming left V 8 bases short and J 5 bases short, with 12 bases between. This CDR3 is CASGAYRETQYF. The CDR3 DNA follows: TGTGCCAGCGGAGCCTATAGGGAGACCCAGTACTTC.

The V and J genes are TRBV10-2 and TRBJ1-3; D is perhaps TRBD1 (6 bases). The V end was cut by 3 bases, the J end by 4 bases, with 13 bases between. Germline V gene sequence: CDR1 WSHSY, CDR2 SAAADI. The CDR3 extends over 15 amino acids. This CDR3 reads CASSERGTLGNTIYF. The CDR3 nucleotides are TGCGCCAGCAGTGAAAGGGGGACTCTCGGAAACACCATATATTTT.

This clone was detected a few times. The chain employs TRBV30 and TRBJ1-2; perhaps TRBD1 as D (5 bases). V lost 8 bases, J lost 0 bases, and 19 bases lay in between. The CDR3 is made up of 15 amino acids. The germline V gene encodes CDR1 GTSNPN and CDR2 SVGIG (reference sequence). CDR3 loop: CAGGFTDTANYGYTF. In DNA, the CDR3 is TGTGCCGGGGGTTTCACGGACACCGCTAACTATGGCTACACCTTC.